The 15 T cell receptor beta chains below were found in one sample sequenced in a study of T cells after yellow fever vaccination. TCRdb re-analysed the 5' RACE reads in MiXCR, keeping a single row per CDR3 protein. The sample shows 80,000 to 100,000 distinct CDR3 sequences, under 7% of them seen only once. The sample in question was CD8+ T cells sorted from PBMCs, obtained 10 days after the yellow fever booster vaccination. These receptors all come from a man aged 18 to 29 who received the YFV17D yellow fever vaccine.

This clonotype has only a few counts. The V and J genes are TRBV14 and TRBJ1-2, with 8 bases lining up with TRBD1. CDR1 SGHDN and CDR2 FVKESK come from the germline V gene. Trimming took 1 base from V and 1 from J; bases not matched to a gene: 11. The CDR3 runs 18 residues. The DNA for the CDR3 is TGTGCCAGCAGCCAAGCCTTCACAGGGGGGAGTGTTAACTATGGCTACACCTTC. Protein: CASSQAFTGGSVNYGYTF.

This clonotype has ten or more counts. CDR3 sequence: CASSSLTAGYTF. CDR3 sequence (DNA): TGTGCCAGCAGCTCTCTGACAGCTGGCTACACCTTC. This sequence joins TRBV11-2 and TRBJ1-2, with a weak D call TRBD1 (5 bases). This CDR3 comprises 12 residues. V was clipped by 4 bases and J by 7 bases, with 10 bases between them. Germline CDR1 is SGHAT and CDR2 is FQNNGV.

This clonotype has more than one count but fewer than ten. The gene calls are TRBV4-3 and TRBJ2-1; 7 nucleotides match TRBD1. The junction had 4 bases not matched to a gene; V was cut back by 3 bases and J by 5 bases. Germline values: CDR1 LGHNA, CDR2 YSLEER. The CDR3 is 14 amino acids. DNA for the CDR3: TGCGCCAGCAGCCATGGGACAGCCGACAATGAGCAGTTCTTC. Residues: CASSHGTADNEQFF.

This clonotype was picked up many times. The chain joins TRBV7-9 to TRBJ2-2; D is possibly TRBD1 (6 bases). V lost 5 bases, J lost 3 bases, and 16 bases lay in between. Germline lookup yields CDR1 SEHNR and CDR2 FQNEAQ (reference sequence). CDR3 length: 16 residues. CDR3: CASSDGPQGYTGELFF. DNA of the CDR3: TGTGCCAGCAGCGACGGACCACAGGGTTACACCGGGGAGCTGTTTTTT.

The chain employs TRBV5-1 and TRBJ2-3, with 11 bases lining up with TRBD1. The CDR3 is 15 amino acids. CDR1 is SGHRS and CDR2 is YFSETQ in the germline V gene. V dropped 3 bases and J dropped 6; count of bases not matched to a gene: 6. The chain's CDR3 is CASSSAGTGGDTQYF. The CDR3 DNA follows: TGCGCCAGCAGCTCCGCCGGGACAGGGGGGGATACGCAGTATTTT.

This clonotype occurred many times. V gene TRBV21-1 combines with J gene TRBJ2-7; the listed D gene, TRBD1, was not tested against the DNA. TRBV21-1 corresponds to a pseudogene. The CDR3 has 13 amino acids. CDR3 nucleotide sequence: TGTGCCAGCAGGCCGGGACAGGGCTACGAGCAGTACTTC. As protein: CASRPGQGYEQYF.

This clonotype has more than one count but fewer than ten. The gene calls are TRBV2 and TRBJ2-3; 9 nucleotides match TRBD1. Germline V gene sequence: CDR1 SNHLY, CDR2 FYNNEI. Unmatched junction bases numbered 5, after V lost 3 bases and J lost 4 bases. The CDR3 contains 15 residues. The chain's CDR3 is CASSDNRGPSDTQYF. The CDR3 nucleotides read TGTGCCAGCAGTGACAACAGGGGGCCCTCAGATACGCAGTATTTT.

The chain employs TRBV29-1 and TRBJ2-1; 8 nucleotides align to TRBD1. CDR3 length: 15 residues. CDR1 is SQVTM and CDR2 is ANQGSEA in the germline V gene. V lost 6 bases and J lost 3; bases outside the gene matches: 10. CDR3 nucleotides: TGCAGCGTGCTGCGTCACAGGGGGGACTACAATGAGCAGTTCTTC. Translation: CSVLRHRGDYNEQFF.

Only a few counts were recorded for this clonotype. The chain uses TRBV7-9 and TRBJ2-5, with D possibly called TRBD1 or TRBD2 (5 bases each). Trimming pared 5 bases from V and 5 bases from J, leaving 12 bases between. CDR3 length: 13 amino acids. The V gene's germline CDR1 is SEHNR and CDR2 FQNEAQ (reference sequence). For the CDR3, the DNA is TGTGCCAGCAGCGGGGGTCCAGAGGAGACCCAGTACTTC. Translated, it gives CASSGGPEETQYF. Based on the CDR3 plus reference TRBV7-9 and TRBJ2-5, the full variable domain is DTGVSQNPRHKITKRGQNVTFRCDPISEHNRLYWYRQTLGQGPEFLTYFQNEAQLEKSRLLSDRFSAERPKGSFSTLEIQRTEQGDSAMYLCASSGGPEETQYFGPGTRLLVL.

The rearrangement uses TRBV27 and TRBJ2-4; D unresolved. The CDR3 loop spans 14 amino acids. V lost 9 bases to trimming and J lost 8 bases, with 20 bases between them. The germline V gene encodes CDR1 MNHEY and CDR2 SMNVEV (reference sequence). Here the CDR3 DNA reads TGTGCCAGTTCTACACACCTTTCAAGCTACATTCAGTACTTC. Protein: CASSTHLSSYIQYF.

In this sample, this clonotype turned up a few times. This chain connects TRBV4-1 to TRBJ2-3, with D tentatively TRBD2 (6 bases). The CDR3 loop spans 14 amino acids. V gave up 0 bases and J gave up 6 bases, with 10 bases separating them. The germline gives CDR1 MGHRA, CDR2 YSYEKL. The CDR3 region has the DNA TGCGCCAGCAGCCAAGAGCGGGGCGGGGATACGCAGTATTTT. Its translation is CASSQERGGDTQYF.

This clonotype has at least ten counts. This chain links TRBV10-2 with TRBJ2-7, with 8 bases matching TRBD2. The CDR3 spans 15 residues. V lost 1 base and J lost 0; bases outside the gene matches: 2. CDR1 is WSHSY, CDR2 SAAADI, per germline. The CDR3: CASSEWGTSSYEQYV. DNA for the CDR3: TGCGCCAGCAGTGAGTGGGGGACTAGCTCCTACGAGCAGTACGTC.

This chain links TRBV10-2 with TRBJ1-1; D perhaps matches TRBD1 (5 bases). V dropped 5 bases and J dropped 11 bases, with 15 bases sitting between them. The CDR3 sequence is 12 residues long. The germline gives CDR1 WSHSY, CDR2 SAAADI. CDR3 coding DNA: TGCGCCAGCAGTATAAAGGGACTTGGGGCTTTCTTT. It specifies CASSIKGLGAFF.

The chain is built from TRBV7-2 and TRBJ2-1; TRBD2 aligns across 11 bases. This CDR3 region has 15 residues. J lost 7 bases, V lost 5 bases, and 7 bases had no gene match. Germline-derived CDR1 and CDR2 are SGHTA and FQGNSA. CDR3 DNA sequence: TGTGCCAGCAGCCGTGGGCTAGCGGGGGGAAATGAGCAGTTCTTC. Its protein product is CASSRGLAGGNEQFF.

The chain links TRBV9 to TRBJ1-1; D uncertain. Germline CDR1 reads SGDLS; CDR2 reads YYNGEE. With 0 bases removed from V and 5 bases from J, the gap between germline ends came to 11 bases. This CDR3 contains 14 residues. CDR3 sequence reads: CASSVGVGGTEAFF. The CDR3 region has the DNA TGTGCCAGCAGCGTAGGGGTCGGCGGGACTGAAGCTTTCTTT.